The rows below give T cell receptor beta chains drawn from one sample of a study of T cell responses to AZD1222 COVID-19 vaccine. Sequenced by immunoSEQ multiplex PCR; TCRdb stores in-frame clones only, minus some. This sample yields tens of thousands of clones, of which around 85% are seen a single time; about 9.4% belongs to the top ten. Sequences were derived from peripheral blood, sampled 28 days after the second AZD1222 dose. These receptors came from an adult who received the AZD1222 COVID-19 vaccine. CDR3s include the opening cysteine and the closing phenylalanine or tryptophan.

length,V,J,CDR3
14,TRBV28,TRBJ2-5,CASSYLGLEETQYF
16,TRBV11-2,TRBJ2-3,CASSLGGLPSTDTQYF
14,TRBV6-5,TRBJ1-1,CASKSGVGSTEAFF
15,TRBV30,TRBJ2-7,CAWSVLGAGTYEQYF
15,TRBV5-4,TRBJ1-6,CASSLDTRHNSPLHF
15,TRBV6-5,TRBJ1-4,CASSYGSEENEKLFF
14,TRBV7-7,TRBJ2-2,CASSLERGTGELFF
15,TRBV5-6,TRBJ1-5,CASSFAGTGVQPQHF
13,TRBV19,TRBJ2-3,CAIRDRGTDTQYF
13,TRBV29-1,TRBJ1-5,CSVEDTGGGPQHF
13,TRBV12-3/TRBV12-4,TRBJ1-6,CASSSSQNSPLHF
12,TRBV7-9,TRBJ2-3,CASSSSGGTQYF
12,TRBV12-3/TRBV12-4,TRBJ2-7,CASSFGAGEQYF
15,TRBV7-9,TRBJ1-3,CASSTRQFSGNTIYF
16,TRBV7-8,TRBJ1-3,CASSLPGVSSGNTIYF
14,TRBV10-2,TRBJ2-7,CASRTGGRSYEQYF
12,TRBV2,TRBJ2-1,CASSEHGNEQFF
14,TRBV19,TRBJ1-5,CASTKQGAGQPQHF
13,TRBV27,TRBJ1-5,CASGHPGDQPQHF
13,TRBV10-3,TRBJ2-3,CAIRRLSTDTQYF
14,TRBV19,TRBJ1-2,CASSAGQPQGGYTF
15,TRBV28,TRBJ2-2,CASRRTGTNTGELFF
13,TRBV5-5,TRBJ1-1,CASSWQFATEAFF
11,TRBV29-1,TRBJ1-1,CSVVHRAEAFF
13,TRBV27,TRBJ2-7,CASSPRTGGVLDF
19,TRBV12-1,TRBJ1-5,CASSHLRRGGGHSNQPQHF
16,TRBV5-1,TRBJ2-1,CASSKEVTLTYNEQFF
16,TRBV5-1,TRBJ2-2,CASSLRGALDTGELFF
15,TRBV7-9,TRBJ1-2,CASSFGTGAIEGYTF
13,TRBV4-2,TRBJ2-1,CASSPHRVNEQFF
15,TRBV2,TRBJ1-2,CASSGRTGANYGYTF
16,TRBV6-6,TRBJ2-1,CASSSPGTAYDNEQFF
14,TRBV19,TRBJ2-7,CASSPGQDSYEQYF
14,TRBV14,TRBJ2-3,CASSPGGATDTQYF
14,TRBV3-1/TRBV3-2,TRBJ2-5,CASSPAQGSGTQYF
17,TRBV27,TRBJ2-1,CASSPTTLTSYYNEQFF
14,TRBV19,TRBJ1-4,CASSGGAAVEKLFF
12,TRBV29-1,TRBJ1-5,CSVVEGDQPQHF
14,TRBV5-6,TRBJ2-7,CASSLGPSGYEQYF
14,TRBV5-6,TRBJ1-1,CASSLGLRNTEAFF
13,TRBV3-1/TRBV3-2,TRBJ2-7,CASSRGHYYEQYF
17,TRBV24-1,TRBJ2-3,CATSDSNRGPMGDTQYF
10,TRBV6-5,TRBJ2-5,CASSQETQYF
14,TRBV19,TRBJ1-1,CASSLFSLNTEAFF
16,TRBV3-1/TRBV3-2,TRBJ2-1,CASSQVPDISYNEQFF
15,TRBV6-4,TRBJ1-4,CASSDSKGTNEKLFF
17,TRBV10-3,TRBJ2-2,CAISESRGPANTGELFF
13,TRBV3-1/TRBV3-2,TRBJ1-1,CASSQGDRIEAFF
15,TRBV5-4,TRBJ2-7,CASSPGGTSLGEQYF
14,TRBV7-8,TRBJ2-1,CASVKGGSYNEQFF
15,TRBV5-4,TRBJ2-4,CASSSPTGAKNIQYF
15,TRBV11-2,TRBJ1-2,CASSLSGPSPYGYTF
14,TRBV30,TRBJ1-2,CACPLGNRVYGYTF
14,TRBV6-5,TRBJ1-1,CASSNRQVGTEAFF
14,TRBV19,TRBJ2-7,CASSPGPLAHEQYF